The 26 T cell receptor beta chains reported below all come from one sample, sequenced in a study of blood T cell repertoires in COVID-19. Assay: immunoSEQ multiplex PCR; the TCRdb copy retains only in-frame clones and omits some. The sample records around 260,000 clones, roughly 90% being singletons. What was sequenced was peripheral blood. The receptors were sampled from a man younger than 45 with acute or convalescent COVID-19.

This sequence joins TRBV3-1 (or the pseudogene TRBV3-2) and TRBJ1-2, with TRBD1 matching over 9 bases. The CDR3 is made up of 13 amino acids. Looked up from germline, CDR1 is LGHDT and CDR2 is YNNKEL (reference sequence). V lost 4 bases and J lost 6; bases outside the gene matches: 3. CDR3 coding DNA: TGTGCCAGCAGCCCCGGGACAGGGCATGGCTACACCTTC. This codes for CASSPGTGHGYTF.

The V call is TRBV18, the J call TRBJ1-5, with 7 positions matching TRBD1. The V gene's germline CDR1 is KGHSH and CDR2 LQKENI. The CDR3 is 13 amino acids. The V gene end was trimmed by 6 bases and the J gene end by 5 bases; junction bases not matched to a gene: 4. This chain's CDR3 is CASSQGQYQPQHF. For the CDR3, the DNA is TGTGCCAGCTCGCAGGGACAGTATCAGCCCCAGCATTTT.

The chain uses TRBV4-1 and TRBJ1-6, with 10 nucleotides matching TRBD1. V gave up 1 base and J gave up 10 bases; unmatched junction bases: 7. The CDR3 contains 16 residues. Germline CDR1 is MGHRA and CDR2 is YSYEKL. The CDR3 here is CASSQASRTGGSPLHF. The CDR3 nucleotides read TGCGCCAGCAGCCAAGCATCGCGGACAGGGGGATCACCCCTCCACTTT.

To note about this clone: Germline and junction disagree at one end, which may indicate a read error. V is TRBV28 and J is TRBJ2-4; 8 positions match TRBD2. The CDR3 is 13 amino acids. Per germline, CDR1 MDHEN and CDR2 SYDVKM. Written as DNA, the CDR3 is TGTGCCAGCAGTTTAATTGCGGGGGGACCCCCAGGCTTC. Its protein is CASSLIAGGPPGF.

In nucleotides, the CDR3 is TGTGCCAGCAGAGACCTAGCGGGGGGCACAGATACGCAGTATTTT. Protein product: CASRDLAGGTDTQYF. The V call is TRBV6-5, the J call TRBJ2-3; 10 bases fit TRBD2. Unmatched junction bases numbered 4, after V lost 6 bases and J lost 1 base. Germline V gene sequence: CDR1 MNHEY, CDR2 SVGAGI. This CDR3 comprises 15 residues.

The chain links TRBV18 to TRBJ1-4, with a possible D match to TRBD1 (6 bases). Germline V gene data show CDR1 as KGHSH and CDR2 as LQKENI. V was cut by 4 bases and J by 1 base, with 10 bases left in between. The CDR3 spans 15 residues. CDR3 sequence reads: CASSRKTGTNEKLFF. As DNA, the CDR3 is TGTGCCAGCTCACGTAAGACAGGAACTAATGAAAAACTGTTTTTT.

This clone showed up just once. This chain joins TRBV28 and TRBJ2-1; TRBD2 matches at 8 bases. Germline lookup yields CDR1 MDHEN and CDR2 SYDVKM. Losses at the gene ends were 2 bases for V and 5 bases for J; bases not matched to a gene: 5. The CDR3 is 15 residues long. CDR3 coding DNA: TGTGCCAGCAGTTTACCGGGAGGGCGCAACAATGAGCAGTTCTTC. The encoded protein is CASSLPGGRNNEQFF.

The chain combines TRBV9 with TRBJ2-2, with D unresolved. Trimming removed 3 bases from V and 5 bases from J, with 11 bases in between. Per germline, CDR1 SGDLS and CDR2 YYNGEE. The CDR3 contains 14 residues. The CDR3 DNA follows: TGTGCCAGCAGCGCCACCCCGGGTACCGGGGAGCTGTTTTTT. It yields the protein CASSATPGTGELFF.

Written as DNA, the CDR3 is TGTGCCAGCACTTCCGACGGGACAGGGTCGTACGAGCAGTACTTC. Amino acids: CASTSDGTGSYEQYF. V and J are TRBV28 and TRBJ2-7, with TRBD1 matching over 9 bases. The CDR3 runs to 15 residues. The germline gives CDR1 MDHEN, CDR2 SYDVKM. With V trimmed by 7 bases and J by 4 bases, 11 bases remained unmatched.

The chain carries TRBV29-1 and TRBJ1-2; D uncertain. The CDR3 covers 11 residues. Trimming took off 7 bases at V and 5 bases at J, with 11 bases between the two ends. The germline V gene encodes CDR1 SQVTM and CDR2 ANQGSEA. The CDR3 DNA reads as TGCAGCGGACAAGAAAATTATGGCTACACCTTC. Its protein is CSGQENYGYTF.

This clone was seen more than once but under ten times. The V gene is TRBV29-1, the J gene TRBJ1-2; perhaps TRBD1 as D (5 bases). The CDR3 totals 13 residues. Trimming took 4 bases from V and 3 from J, leaving 12 bases between them. The germline gives CDR1 SQVTM, CDR2 ANQGSEA. The CDR3 spells CSVAAGSDYGYTF. As DNA, the CDR3 is TGCAGCGTTGCGGCAGGGTCGGACTATGGCTACACCTTC.

The V call is TRBV7-9, the J call TRBJ1-2; 7 nucleotides line up with TRBD1. V lost 3 bases, J lost 2 bases, and 3 bases stayed unmatched. Germline V gene data show CDR1 as SEHNR and CDR2 as FQNEAQ (reference sequence). The CDR3 has 14 amino acids. The CDR3 nucleotides are TGTGCCAGCAGCTTGGAGGACAGGAACTATGGCTACACCTTC. Translation: CASSLEDRNYGYTF. Drawing the rest from reference TRBV7-9 and TRBJ1-2, the complete variable domain is DTGVSQNPRHKITKRGQNVTFRCDPISEHNRLYWYRQTLGQGPEFLTYFQNEAQLEKSRLLSDRFSAERPKGSFSTLEIQRTEQGDSAMYLCASSLEDRNYGYTFGSGTRLTVV.

The chain employs TRBV5-4 and TRBJ2-3; 14 nucleotides line up with TRBD2. This CDR3 region has 18 residues. The ends lost 3 bases at V and 1 base at J; junction bases unmatched: 7. Germline CDR1 reads SGHNT; CDR2 reads YYREEE (reference sequence). The CDR3 nucleotides are TGTGCCAGCAGCTCCGGGACTAGCGGGGGCACCGGCACAGATACGCAGTATTTT. Protein: CASSSGTSGGTGTDTQYF.

This rearrangement joins TRBV7-9 to TRBJ1-6; D gene ambiguous. This CDR3 is built from 16 residues. Germline loops: CDR1 SEHNR, CDR2 FQNEAQ (reference sequence). V lost 4 bases to trimming and J lost 5 bases, with 15 bases between them. CDR3 residues: CASSYRAGRDNSPLHF. The CDR3 coding sequence is TGTGCCAGCAGCTATCGGGCGGGCCGAGATAATTCACCCCTCCACTTT.

The chain joins TRBV3-1 (or the pseudogene TRBV3-2) to TRBJ2-7; 13 bases align to TRBD2. Germline V gene data show CDR1 as LGHDT and CDR2 as YNNKEL (reference sequence). V was clipped by 4 bases and J by 4 bases; unmatched bases: 7. This CDR3 has 16 amino acids. The CDR3 reads CASSPRTSGGLYEQYF. The CDR3 coding sequence is TGTGCCAGCAGCCCTCGGACTAGCGGGGGTCTATACGAGCAGTACTTC.

This chain links TRBV7-9 with TRBJ1-6; D is undetermined. Germline lookup yields CDR1 SEHNR and CDR2 FQNEAQ (reference sequence). V was trimmed by 5 bases and J by 6 bases, leaving 17 bases between them. CDR3 length: 16 residues. CDR3: CASSPIGVSGNSPLHF. The CDR3 coding sequence is TGTGCCAGCAGCCCCATAGGAGTCTCGGGTAATTCACCCCTCCACTTT.

Concerning this clone itself: Other DNA sequences of this sample code for an identical CDR3. V usage is TRBV27 and J usage is TRBJ2-3; 11 nucleotides align to TRBD2. The germline gives CDR1 MNHEY, CDR2 SMNVEV (reference sequence). CDR3 size: 13 residues. The CDR3 protein is CASRTSGTDTQYF. As DNA, the CDR3 is TGTGCTTCCAGGACTAGCGGGACAGATACGCAGTATTTT.

The chain couples TRBV19 to TRBJ1-5; no clear D. The ends were cut back, 5 bases at V and 3 bases at J, with 14 bases in the middle. The length of the CDR3 is 15 residues. Germline CDR1 LNHDA, CDR2 SQIVND (reference sequence). CDR3 nucleotides: TGTGCCAGTAGTCCACATGAGGGAAACAATCAGCCCCAGCATTTT. This codes for CASSPHEGNNQPQHF.

Only one count was recorded for this clone. The CDR3 DNA follows: TGTGCCAGCAGTCGGACAGGGGGCTTCGGTGAGACCCAGTACTTC. Protein: CASSRTGGFGETQYF. The gene calls are TRBV27 and TRBJ2-5, with 11 positions matching TRBD1. From germline, CDR1 is MNHEY and CDR2 SMNVEV (reference sequence). There are 15 residues in the CDR3. With 5 bases clipped from V and 5 bases from J, the junction kept 7 bases outside the gene matches.

This chain uses TRBV9 with TRBJ2-5; D is possibly TRBD2 (6 bases). Germline CDR1 reads SGDLS; CDR2 reads YYNGEE. This CDR3 is built from 12 residues. V lost 3 bases and J 5 bases, leaving 8 bases between the germline ends. The CDR3 nucleotides read TGTGCCAGCAGCGCTCGGGGGGAGACCCAGTACTTC. Protein product: CASSARGETQYF.

The chain has TRBV19 and TRBJ1-5; tentative D call: TRBD1 (6 bases). This CDR3 spans 13 amino acids. Germline V gene sequence: CDR1 LNHDA, CDR2 SQIVND (reference sequence). V was pared by 8 bases and J by 6 bases, with 14 bases between. CDR3 in amino acids: CASLPGVGQPQHF. The CDR3 region has the DNA TGTGCCAGTTTGCCAGGGGTAGGTCAGCCCCAGCATTTT.

The chain carries TRBV30 and TRBJ1-2; D is ambiguous. Germline assignment: CDR1 GTSNPN and CDR2 SVGIG (reference sequence). Trimming took off 3 bases at V and 10 bases at J, with 21 bases between the two ends. The CDR3 consists of 14 residues. As DNA, the CDR3 is TGTGCCTGGAGACCAGGCCCACCATTCAGTAACTACACCTTC. It codes for CAWRPGPPFSNYTF. Using reference TRBV30 and TRBJ1-2 for the parts outside the CDR3, the full variable domain is SQTIHQWPATLVQPVGSPLSLECTVEGTSNPNLYWYRQAAGRGLQLLFYSVGIGQISSEVPQNLSASRPQDRQFILSSKKLLLSDSGFYLCAWRPGPPFSNYTFGSGTRLTVV.

This clone came up once. CDR3 in DNA: TGTGCCACCAGCAGAGCCAGGGGGAGGTACGAGCAGTACTTC. This gives the protein CATSRARGRYEQYF. This sequence joins TRBV15 and TRBJ2-7; a possible D gene is TRBD1 (7 bases). The germline V gene has CDR1 LNHNV and CDR2 YYDKDF (reference sequence). V was shortened by 1 base and J by 4 bases, with 11 bases between the two germline ends. The CDR3 contains 14 residues.

The chain has TRBV27 and TRBJ2-1, with D unresolved. Germline-derived CDR1 and CDR2 are MNHEY and SMNVEV (reference sequence). Trimming took 4 bases from V and 0 from J, leaving 16 bases between them. CDR3 length equals 17 residues. CDR3 coding DNA: TGTGCCAGCAGTTCTATAGTAAGACTGAGCTCCTACAATGAGCAGTTCTTC. Protein: CASSSIVRLSSYNEQFF.

This chain joins TRBV6-5 and TRBJ2-7; TRBD1 matches at 9 bases. The CDR3 extends over 15 amino acids. Germline assignment: CDR1 MNHEY and CDR2 SVGAGI. V lost 2 bases to trimming and J lost 2 bases; unmatched junction nucleotides: 4. The CDR3 spells CASSYVTGGTYEQYF. DNA of the CDR3: TGTGCCAGCAGTTACGTTACAGGGGGCACCTACGAGCAGTACTTC.

The rearrangement uses TRBV5-1 and TRBJ2-7, with 9 positions matching TRBD1. V trimming: 4 bases; J trimming: 0 bases; junction bases outside the gene matches: 2. The germline CDR1 and CDR2 sequences are SGHRS and YFSETQ. This CDR3 is built from 14 residues. The CDR3 bases are TGCGCCAGCAGCGGGGGACAGGGCTCCTACGAGCAGTACTTC. It yields the protein CASSGGQGSYEQYF.